This TCR beta chain was identified in a study of blood T cell repertoires in COVID-19. The participants were between about 18 and 90 years old and came from 20 to 30 US areas. In this sample, this clone turned up a few times. Per the study methods: Amplification with reference gene primers provided the estimates of nucleated cell counts. Clones were sequenced by immunoSEQ multiplex PCR, and TCRdb holds only the in-frame ones, with some missing. V and J calls and clone size come straight from that table; D and trimming were deduced from the DNA. The top ten clones hold 3.5% to 4.5% of a sample with roughly 200,000 clones, approximately 90% of them seen once. The V segment lost 3 bases and the J segment 0 bases; nucleotides outside the gene matches: 7. The CDR3 contains 16 residues. From germline, CDR1 is MNHNS and CDR2 SASEGT.

The sequenced sample was PBMCs or T cells enriched from blood (not recorded which). The chain joins TRBV6-1 to TRBJ1-1, with 7 bases identical to TRBD1. The receptor was isolated from a woman between 40 and 50 years old with acute COVID-19. CDR3 DNA sequence: TGTGCCAGCAGTGATGAAGGGGGCCTGATGAACACTGAAGCTTTCTTT. Its protein product is CASSDEGGLMNTEAFF.